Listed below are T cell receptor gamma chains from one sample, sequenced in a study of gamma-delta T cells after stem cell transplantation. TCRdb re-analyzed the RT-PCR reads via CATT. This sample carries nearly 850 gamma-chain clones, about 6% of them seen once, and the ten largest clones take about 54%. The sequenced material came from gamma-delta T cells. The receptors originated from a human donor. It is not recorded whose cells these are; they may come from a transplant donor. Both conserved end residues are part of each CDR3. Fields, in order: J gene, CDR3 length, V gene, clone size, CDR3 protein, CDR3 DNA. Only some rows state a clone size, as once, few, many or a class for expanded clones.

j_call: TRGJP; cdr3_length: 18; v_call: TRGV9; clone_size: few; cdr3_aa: CALWEFSKQELGKKIKVF; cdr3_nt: TGTGCCTTGTGGGAGTTCTCAAAGCAAGAGTTGGGCAAAAAAATCAAGGTATTT
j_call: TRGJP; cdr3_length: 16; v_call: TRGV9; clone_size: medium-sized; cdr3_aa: CALWEAPELGKKIKVF; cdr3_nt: TGTGCCTTGTGGGAGGCCCCTGAGTTGGGCAAAAAAATCAAGGTATTT
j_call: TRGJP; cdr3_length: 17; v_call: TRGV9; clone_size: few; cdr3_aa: CALWEVRAELGKKIKVF; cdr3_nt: TGTGCCTTGTGGGAGGTGCGTGCCGAGTTGGGCAAAAAAATCAAGGTATTT
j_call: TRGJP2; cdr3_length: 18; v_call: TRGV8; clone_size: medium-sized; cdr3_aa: CATWDIRISIGSDWIKTF; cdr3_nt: TGTGCCACCTGGGATATTCGTATATCGATTGGTAGTGATTGGATCAAGACGTTT
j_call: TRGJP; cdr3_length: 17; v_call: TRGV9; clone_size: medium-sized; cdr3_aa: CALWDNLQELGKKIKVF; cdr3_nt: TGTGCCTTGTGGGACAACCTTCAAGAGTTGGGCAAAAAAATCAAGGTATTT
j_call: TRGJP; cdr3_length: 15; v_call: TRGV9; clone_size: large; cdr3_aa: CALWEQELGKKIKVF; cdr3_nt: TGTGCCTTGTGGGAGCAAGAGTTGGGCAAAAAAATCAAGGTATTT
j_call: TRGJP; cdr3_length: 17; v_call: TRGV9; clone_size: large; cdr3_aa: CALWEELQELGKKIKVF; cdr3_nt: TGTGCCTTGTGGGAGGAACTTCAAGAGTTGGGCAAAAAAATCAAGGTATTT
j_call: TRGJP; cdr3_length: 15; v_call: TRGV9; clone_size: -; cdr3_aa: CALWDHLGGKKIKVF; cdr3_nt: TGTGCCTTGTGGGATCACCTGGGGGGCAAAAAAATCAAGGTATTT
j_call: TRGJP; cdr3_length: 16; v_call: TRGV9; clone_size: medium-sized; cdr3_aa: CALWEVPGMGKKIKVF; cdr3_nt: TGTGCCTTGTGGGAGGTGCCCGGGATGGGCAAAAAAATCAAGGTATTT
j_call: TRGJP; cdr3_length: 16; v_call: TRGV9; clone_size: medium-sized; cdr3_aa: CALWEVWELGKKIKVF; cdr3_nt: TGTGCCTTGTGGGAGGTTTGGGAGTTGGGCAAAAAAATCAAGGTATTT
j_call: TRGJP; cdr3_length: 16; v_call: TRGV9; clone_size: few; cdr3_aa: CALWEALELGKKIKVF; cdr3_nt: TGTGCCTTGTGGGAGGCTCTAGAGTTGGGCAAAAAAATCAAGGTATTT
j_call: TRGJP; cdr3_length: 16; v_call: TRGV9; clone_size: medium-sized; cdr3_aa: CALWEGVELGKKIKVF; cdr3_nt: TGTGCCTTGTGGGAGGGAGTAGAGTTGGGCAAAAAAATCAAGGTATTT
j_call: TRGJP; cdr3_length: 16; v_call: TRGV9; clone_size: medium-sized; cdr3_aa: CALWELQELGKKIKVF; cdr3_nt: TGTGCCTTGTGGGAGTTACAAGAGTTGGGCAAAAAAATCAAGGTATTT
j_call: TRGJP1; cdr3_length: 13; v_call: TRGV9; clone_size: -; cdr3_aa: CALWEATPRFKIF; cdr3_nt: TGTGCCTTGTGGGAGGCGACACCGAGGTTCAAGATATTT
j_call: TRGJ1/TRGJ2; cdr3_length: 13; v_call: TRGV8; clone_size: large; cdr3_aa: CATWDGFYYKKLF; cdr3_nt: TGTGCCACCTGGGATGGGTTTTATTATAAGAAACTCTTT
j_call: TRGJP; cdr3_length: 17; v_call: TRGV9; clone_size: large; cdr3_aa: CALWEVPPQLGKKIKVF; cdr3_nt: TGTGCCTTGTGGGAGGTCCCACCGCAGTTGGGCAAAAAAATCAAGGTATTT
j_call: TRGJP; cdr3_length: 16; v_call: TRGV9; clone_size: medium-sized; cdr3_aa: CALWEVEGLGKKIKVF; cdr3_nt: TGTGCCTTGTGGGAGGTTGAAGGGTTGGGCAAAAAAATCAAGGTATTT
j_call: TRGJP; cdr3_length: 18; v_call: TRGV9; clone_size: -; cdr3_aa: CALWEVRAQELGKKIKVF; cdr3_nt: TGTGCCTTGTGGGAGGTGCGGGCCCAAGAGTTGGGCAAAAAAATCAAGGTATTT
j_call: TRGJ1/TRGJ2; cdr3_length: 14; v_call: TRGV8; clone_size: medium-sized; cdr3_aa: CATWDIDHYYKKLF; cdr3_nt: TGTGCCACCTGGGATATAGACCATTATTATAAGAAACTCTTT
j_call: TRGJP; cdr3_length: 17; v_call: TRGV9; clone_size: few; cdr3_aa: CALWEVLEGLGKKIKVF; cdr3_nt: TGTGCCTTGTGGGAGGTGTTGGAGGGGTTGGGCAAAAAAATCAAGGTATTT
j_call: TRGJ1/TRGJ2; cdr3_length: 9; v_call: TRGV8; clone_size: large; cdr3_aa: CATRWKKLF; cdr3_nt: TGTGCCACCAGGTGGAAGAAACTCTTT
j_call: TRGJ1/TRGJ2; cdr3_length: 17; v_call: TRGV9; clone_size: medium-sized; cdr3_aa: CALWEVFVVPKYYKKLF; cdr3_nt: TGTGCCTTGTGGGAGGTGTTTGTCGTTCCGAAGTATTATAAGAAACTCTTT
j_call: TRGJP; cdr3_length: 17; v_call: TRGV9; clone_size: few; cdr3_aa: CALWEVAQELGKKIKVF; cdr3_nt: TGTGCCTTGTGGGAGGTGGCCCAAGAGTTGGGCAAAAAAATCAAGGTATTT
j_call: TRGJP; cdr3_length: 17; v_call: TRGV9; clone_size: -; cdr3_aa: CALWEGTQELGKKIKVF; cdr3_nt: TGTGCCTTGTGGGAGGGGACCCAAGAGTTGGGCAAAAAAATCAAGGTATTT
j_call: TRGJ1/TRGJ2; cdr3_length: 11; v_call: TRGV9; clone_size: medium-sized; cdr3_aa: CALWEGNKKLF; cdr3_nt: TGTGCCTTGTGGGAGGGGAATAAGAAACTCTTT
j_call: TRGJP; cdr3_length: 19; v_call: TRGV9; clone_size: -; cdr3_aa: CALWEVPPSQELGKKIKVF; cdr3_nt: TGTGCCTTGTGGGAGGTGCCCCCTTCGCAAGAGTTGGGCAAAAAAATCAAGGTATTT
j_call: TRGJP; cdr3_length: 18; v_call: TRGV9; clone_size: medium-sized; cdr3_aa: CALWEVVLQELGKKIKVF; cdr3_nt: TGTGCCTTGTGGGAGGTGGTATTACAAGAGTTGGGCAAAAAAATCAAGGTATTT
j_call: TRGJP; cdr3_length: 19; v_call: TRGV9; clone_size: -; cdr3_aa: CALWETPMERELGKKIKVF; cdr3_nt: TGTGCCTTGTGGGAGACGCCGATGGAGAGGGAGTTGGGCAAAAAAATCAAGGTATTT
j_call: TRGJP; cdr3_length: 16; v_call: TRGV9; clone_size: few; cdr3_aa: CALWGVEGLGKKIKVF; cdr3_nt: TGTGCCTTGTGGGGAGTGGAAGGGTTGGGCAAAAAAATCAAGGTATTT
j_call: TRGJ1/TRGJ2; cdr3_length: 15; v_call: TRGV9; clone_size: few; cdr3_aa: CALWDSPGGYYKKLF; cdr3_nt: TGTGCCTTGTGGGACTCTCCGGGGGGTTATTATAAGAAACTCTTT
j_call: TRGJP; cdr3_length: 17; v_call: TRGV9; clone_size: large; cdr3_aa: CALWDESQELGKKIKVF; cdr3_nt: TGTGCCTTGTGGGACGAATCGCAAGAGTTGGGCAAAAAAATCAAGGTATTT
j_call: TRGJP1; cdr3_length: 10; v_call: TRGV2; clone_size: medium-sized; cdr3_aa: CATSSWFKIF; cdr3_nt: TGTGCCACCTCTAGTTGGTTCAAGATATTT
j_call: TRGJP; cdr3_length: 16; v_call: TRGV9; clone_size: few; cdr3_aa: CALWENEELGKKIKVF; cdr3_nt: TGTGCCTTGTGGGAGAATGAGGAGTTGGGCAAAAAAATCAAGGTATTT
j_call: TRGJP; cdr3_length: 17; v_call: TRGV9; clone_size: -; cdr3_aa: CALWEVHRELGKKIKVF; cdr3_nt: TGTGCCTTGTGGGAGGTGCACCGAGAGTTGGGCAAAAAAATCAAGGTATTT
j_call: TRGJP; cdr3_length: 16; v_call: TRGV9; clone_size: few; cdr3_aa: CALWEPQELGKKIKVF; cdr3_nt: TGTGCCTTATGGGAACCACAAGAGTTGGGCAAAAAAATCAAGGTATTT
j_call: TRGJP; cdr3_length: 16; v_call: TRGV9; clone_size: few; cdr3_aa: CALWESQELGKKIKVF; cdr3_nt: TGTGCCTTGTGGGAATCGCAAGAGTTGGGCAAAAAAATCAAGGTATTT
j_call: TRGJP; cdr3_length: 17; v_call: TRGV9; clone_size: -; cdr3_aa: CALWEPPQELGKKIKVF; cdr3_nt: TGTGCCTTGTGGGAGCCGCCCCAGGAGTTGGGCAAAAAAATCAAGGTATTT
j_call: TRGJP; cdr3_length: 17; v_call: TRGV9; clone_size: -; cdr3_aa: CALWENLQELGKKIKVF; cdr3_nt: TGTGCCTTGTGGGAGAACCTTCAAGAGTTGGGCAAAAAAATCAAGGTATTT
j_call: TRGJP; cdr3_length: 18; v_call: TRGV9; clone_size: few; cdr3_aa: CALWEVIHGELGKKIKVF; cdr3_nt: TGTGCCTTGTGGGAGGTGATCCATGGGGAGTTGGGCAAAAAAATCAAGGTATTT
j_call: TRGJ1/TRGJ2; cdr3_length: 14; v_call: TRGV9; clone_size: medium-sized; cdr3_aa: CALWEASHYYKKLF; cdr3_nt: TGTGCCTTGTGGGAGGCTAGCCATTATTATAAGAAACTCTTT
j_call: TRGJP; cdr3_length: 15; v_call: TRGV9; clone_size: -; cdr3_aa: CALWDGELGKKIKVF; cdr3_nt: TGTGCCTTGTGGGACGGAGAGTTGGGCAAAAAAATCAAGGTATTT
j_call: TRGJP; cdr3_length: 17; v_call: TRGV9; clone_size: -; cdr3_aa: CALWEVKQELGKKIKVF; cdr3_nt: TGTGCCTTGTGGGAGGTGAAGCAAGAGTTGGGCAAAAAAATCAAGGTATTT
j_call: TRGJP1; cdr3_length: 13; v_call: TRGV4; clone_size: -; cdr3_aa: CATWDATGWFKIF; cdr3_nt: TGTGCCACCTGGGATGCCACTGGTTGGTTCAAGATATTT
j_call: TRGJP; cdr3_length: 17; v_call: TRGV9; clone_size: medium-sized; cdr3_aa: CALWEVLEELGKKIKVF; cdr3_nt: TGTGCCTTGTGGGAGGTGCTGGAGGAGTTGGGCAAAAAAATCAAGGTATTT
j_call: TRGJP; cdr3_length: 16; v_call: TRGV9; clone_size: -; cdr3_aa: CALWEVKVLGKKIKVF; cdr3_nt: TGTGCCTTGTGGGAGGTCAAAGTGTTGGGCAAAAAGATCAAGGTATTT
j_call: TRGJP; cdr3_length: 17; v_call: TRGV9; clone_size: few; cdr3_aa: CALWEVHVMLGKKIKVF; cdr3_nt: TGTGCCTTGTGGGAGGTGCACGTTATGTTGGGCAAAAAAATCAAGGTATTT
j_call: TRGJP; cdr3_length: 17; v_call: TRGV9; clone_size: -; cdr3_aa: CALWEPTEELGKKIKVF; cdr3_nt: TGTGCCTTGTGGGAGCCCACTGAGGAGTTGGGCAAAAAAATCAAGGTATTT